This T cell receptor beta chain appears in the sequencing data of a study of a mutant IDH1 vaccine in newly diagnosed glioma. Worth noting for this clone: Antigen specificity is unknown.

Stated time point: week 5, during vaccination. What each vaccine dose contained was 300 ug of mutant IDH1 20-mer peptide, accompanied by topical imiquimod. The donors' diagnosis was new WHO grade 3 or 4 astrocytoma that was IDH1-mutant and ATRX-lost. The table came from immunoSEQ multiplex PCR; TCRdb's copy has only in-frame clones and leaves some out. The table lists about 26,000 clones, around four fifths of them singletons. The TCR originated in a man aged 40-50 years with glioma. Some clones in this sample may be carry-over from other donors' samples. The material was PBMCs, obtained from a glioma patient whose treatment included an IDH1 peptide vaccine.

Here the CDR3 DNA reads TGCGCCAGCAGCCCTAGCGCCGAACCCGATACGCAGTATTTT. Amino acids: CASSPSAEPDTQYF. The chain recombines TRBV5-1 with TRBJ2-3, with D maybe TRBD2 (6 bases). CDR1 and CDR2 from the germline V gene are SGHRS and YFSETQ. This CDR3 comprises 14 residues. V was pared by 4 bases and J by 6 bases, with 15 bases between.